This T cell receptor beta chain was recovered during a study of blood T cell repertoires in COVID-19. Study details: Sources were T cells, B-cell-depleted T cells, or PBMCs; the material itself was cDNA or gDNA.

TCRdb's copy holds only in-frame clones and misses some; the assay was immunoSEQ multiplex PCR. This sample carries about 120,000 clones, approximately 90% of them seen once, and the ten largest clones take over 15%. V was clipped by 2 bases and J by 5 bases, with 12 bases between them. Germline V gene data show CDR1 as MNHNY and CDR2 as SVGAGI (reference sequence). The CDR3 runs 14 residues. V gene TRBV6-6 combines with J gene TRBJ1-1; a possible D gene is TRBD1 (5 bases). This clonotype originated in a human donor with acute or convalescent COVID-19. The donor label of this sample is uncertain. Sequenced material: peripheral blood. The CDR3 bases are TGTGCCAGCAGTTACGGGGGGGTTGGGACTGAAGCTTTCTTT. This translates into CASSYGGVGTEAFF.